A single sample is the source of the 24 T cell receptor beta chains below, sequenced in a study of T cell clones after liver transplantation. The protocol was immunoSEQ multiplex PCR, while the TCRdb copy is restricted to in-frame clones and leaves out a portion. Counted here are 75,000 to 85,000 clones, approximately 87% occurring once; the ten biggest clones make up 2.8%. This specimen was CD4+ T cells from blood, taken at the 22-month timepoint. Receptors were obtained from a human patient who received a liver transplant. Some T cells may possibly be graft donor cells.

This chain uses TRBV4-1 with TRBJ2-1, with 11 nucleotides matching TRBD2. The CDR3 is 15 amino acids. J gave up 7 bases and V 0 bases, and 2 bases lay outside the gene matches. CDR1 and CDR2 from the germline V gene are MGHRA and YSYEKL. Here the CDR3 reads CASSQEGLAVNEQFF. In nucleotides, the CDR3 is TGCGCCAGCAGCCAAGAGGGACTAGCGGTTAATGAGCAGTTCTTC.

V usage is TRBV19 and J usage is TRBJ2-3, with D possibly being TRBD1 (6 bases). The CDR3 has 15 amino acids. Germline V gene lookup returns CDR1 LNHDA and CDR2 SQIVND (reference sequence). Between the trimmed V and J ends, which lost 1 base and 1 base, there was a span of 9 bases. In nucleotides, the CDR3 is TGTGCCAGTAGTATAGGGCCAGGGGGCACAGATACGCAGTATTTT. This codes for CASSIGPGGTDTQYF.

This clone was observed a handful of times. This chain links TRBV30 with TRBJ1-3, with TRBD1 as a possible D gene (5 bases). The germline V and J ends were trimmed by 5 bases and 1 base, with 9 bases remaining between them. Germline V lookup: CDR1 GTSNPN, CDR2 SVGIG (reference sequence). The CDR3 sequence is 13 residues long. CDR3 region: CAWAGVSGNTIYF. DNA for the CDR3: TGTGCCTGGGCGGGGGTGTCTGGAAACACCATATATTTT.

A note on this clone: Mismatch with germline at one junction end may stem from a read error. This sequence joins TRBV28 and TRBJ2-1, with D uncertain. Germline V gene sequence: CDR1 MDHEN, CDR2 SYDVKM. The CDR3 is made up of 10 amino acids. DNA of the CDR3: TGTGCCAGCGGTAACAAAGAGCAGTTCTTC. As protein: CASGNKEQFF.

The chain joins TRBV28 to TRBJ1-3, with 9 bases identical to TRBD1. Trimming took 7 bases from V and 3 from J; bases not matched to a gene: 13. Germline CDR1 reads MDHEN; CDR2 reads SYDVKM. The length of the CDR3 is 17 residues. CDR3 protein: CASTSHGTGQNGNTIYF. CDR3 nucleotides: TGTGCCAGCACTTCACACGGGACAGGGCAGAATGGAAACACCATATATTTT.

The chain couples TRBV11-3 to TRBJ1-6, with 7 bases fitting TRBD1. This CDR3 is 14 amino acids long. V shed 5 bases, J shed 7 bases, and the junction held 5 bases outside the gene matches. Germline CDR1 and CDR2: SGHNT and YENEEA. CDR3: CASSLGTVNSPLHF. CDR3 DNA: TGTGCCAGCAGCCTCGGGACAGTAAATTCACCCCTCCACTTT.

The chain uses TRBV5-4 and TRBJ1-1; D unresolved. Trimming removed 4 bases from V and 5 bases from J, with 24 bases in between. From germline, CDR1 is SGHNT and CDR2 YYREEE (reference sequence). The CDR3 is 17 amino acids. The CDR3 nucleotides are TGTGCCAGCAGCACGCGACGCACGCTAAACGCCCGGACTGAAGCTTTCTTT. This sequence encodes CASSTRRTLNARTEAFF.

The chain has TRBV7-2 and TRBJ2-5, with a possible D match to TRBD2 (7 bases). The CDR3 loop spans 16 amino acids. Germline CDR1 reads SGHTA; CDR2 reads FQGNSA. V shed 5 bases and J shed 9 bases, with 25 bases lying between them. As DNA, the CDR3 is TGTGCCAGCAGCGCAACCTCGGGGGGCCTCACCGCGGCCCAGTACTTC. It encodes CASSATSGGLTAAQYF.

The chain carries TRBV10-3 and TRBJ2-3; D remains ambiguous. Germline values: CDR1 ENHRY, CDR2 SYGVKD. The CDR3 spans 14 residues. The V and J ends lost 3 bases and 6 bases respectively, with 13 bases between them. CDR3 protein: CAISELGIMDTQYF. The CDR3 nucleotides are TGTGCCATCAGTGAATTAGGGATCATGGATACGCAGTATTTT.

This sequence joins TRBV10-3 and TRBJ1-1; D is uncertain. Germline V gene lookup returns CDR1 ENHRY and CDR2 SYGVKD. Trimming removed 10 bases at V and 7 bases at J, with 4 bases between. The CDR3 consists of 8 residues. CDR3 DNA: TGTGCCAGAATTGAAGCTTTCTTT. It translates to CARIEAFF.

This clone was seen a few times. The chain links TRBV6-1 to TRBJ1-5, with D hard to call. V lost 6 bases to trimming and J lost 5 bases, with 17 bases between them. CDR3 size: 15 residues. Germline V gene lookup returns CDR1 MNHNS and CDR2 SASEGT. CDR3 loop: CASRVGEREYQPQHF. The CDR3 DNA reads as TGTGCCAGCAGAGTTGGGGAAAGGGAATATCAGCCCCAGCATTTT.

The chain is built from TRBV25-1 and TRBJ2-5; tentative D call: TRBD1 (6 bases). The germline V gene encodes CDR1 MGHDK and CDR2 SYGVNS. The CDR3 runs 14 residues. Between the trimmed V and J ends, which lost 2 bases and 0 bases, there was a span of 7 bases. The CDR3: CASSERGYQETQYF. The CDR3 DNA reads as TGTGCCAGCAGTGAAAGGGGGTACCAAGAGACCCAGTACTTC.

The chain recombines TRBV11-2 with TRBJ2-5; D not resolved. CDR1 SGHAT and CDR2 FQNNGV come from the germline V gene. The V end lost 3 bases, the J end lost 0 bases, and 5 bases lay between the germline ends. This CDR3 spans 13 amino acids. The CDR3 is CASSFGHQETQYF. CDR3 DNA: TGTGCCAGCAGCTTTGGACACCAAGAGACCCAGTACTTC.

CDR3 sequence (DNA): TGTGCTAGTGGTTTGCCGACTAGCGGGAGTGATACAGATACGCAGTATTTT. Amino acid sequence: CASGLPTSGSDTDTQYF. The rearrangement joins TRBV12-5 to TRBJ2-3; 12 nucleotides line up with TRBD2. The J segment lost 3 bases and the V segment lost 2 bases, leaving 6 bases of the junction unmatched. The CDR3 is 17 residues long. Germline V CDR1 and CDR2: LGHNT, FRNRAP. Full variable domain (remainder filled in from reference TRBV12-5 and TRBJ2-3): DARVTQTPRHKVTEMGQEVTMRCQPILGHNTVFWYRQTMMQGLELLAYFRNRAPLDDSGMPKDRFSAEMPDATLATLKIQPSEPRDSAVYFCASGLPTSGSDTDTQYFGPGTRLTVL.

This chain links TRBV28 with TRBJ1-4; D unresolved. Trimming removed 2 bases from V and 2 bases from J, with 9 bases in between. Germline V gene sequence: CDR1 MDHEN, CDR2 SYDVKM. This CDR3 region has 15 residues. DNA for the CDR3: TGTGCCAGCAGTTTAGGAGGGAGGACTAATGAAAAACTGTTTTTT. This codes for CASSLGGRTNEKLFF.

The chain links TRBV19 to TRBJ1-5; D unresolved. Germline V gene sequence: CDR1 LNHDA, CDR2 SQIVND (reference sequence). Between the trimmed V and J ends, which lost 4 bases and 7 bases, there was a span of 11 bases. The CDR3 spans 13 residues. The CDR3 protein is CASSNGVNQPQHF. CDR3 nucleotides: TGTGCCAGTAGTAACGGGGTAAACCAGCCCCAGCATTTT. Full variable domain (rest looked up from reference TRBV19 and TRBJ1-5): DGGITQSPKYLFRKEGQNVTLSCEQNLNHDAMYWYRQDPGQGLRLIYYSQIVNDFQKGDIAEGYSVSREKKESFPLTVTSAQKNPTAFYLCASSNGVNQPQHFGDGTRLSIL.

The chain couples TRBV7-2 to TRBJ2-5; perhaps TRBD2 as D (6 bases). Trimming pared 7 bases from V and 5 bases from J, leaving 17 bases between. This CDR3 comprises 14 residues. The germline gives CDR1 SGHTA, CDR2 FQGNSA. CDR3 DNA: TGTGCCAGCAATAAAGCGGGCGGTCGGGAGACCCAGTACTTC. Protein sequence: CASNKAGGRETQYF. The full variable domain, in which reference TRBV7-2 and TRBJ2-5 provide the parts outside the CDR3, is GAGVSQSPSNKVTEKGKDVELRCDPISGHTALYWYRQSLGQGLEFLIYFQGNSAPDKSGLPSDRFSAERTGGSVSTLTIQRTQQEDSAVYLCASNKAGGRETQYFGPGTRLLVL.

This chain uses TRBV5-5 with TRBJ2-7; D may be TRBD1 (5 bases). CDR3 length: 13 amino acids. CDR1 and CDR2 (germline): SGHKS, YYEKEE (reference sequence). Trimming took off 4 bases at V and 5 bases at J, with 13 bases between the two ends. The CDR3 DNA sequence: TGTGCCAGCAGCGCACAGGCTCGGAACGAGCAGTACTTC. Protein: CASSAQARNEQYF.

V and J are TRBV28 and TRBJ2-1, with 8 bases identical to TRBD1. The V and J ends lost 4 bases and 7 bases, in that order; junction bases with no gene match: 3. From germline, CDR1 is MDHEN and CDR2 SYDVKM. This CDR3 is 13 amino acids long. The CDR3 region is CASSSYRGNEQFF. CDR3 coding DNA: TGTGCCAGCAGTTCCTACAGGGGGAATGAGCAGTTCTTC. Variable domain in full (rest from reference TRBV28 and TRBJ2-1): DVKVTQSSRYLVKRTGEKVFLECVQDMDHENMFWYRQDPGLGLRLIYFSYDVKMKEKGDIPEGYSVSREKKERFSLILESASTNQTSMYLCASSSYRGNEQFFGPGTRLTVL.

CDR3 amino acids: CASSPVNTQYF. DNA for the CDR3: TGTGCCAGCAGCCCCGTGAATACGCAGTATTTT. The rearrangement joins TRBV7-9 to TRBJ2-3; D unresolved. The CDR3 runs 11 residues. V was trimmed by 5 bases and J by 7 bases, leaving 7 bases between them. Germline values: CDR1 SEHNR, CDR2 FQNEAQ (reference sequence).

V is TRBV5-1 and J is TRBJ1-1; 7 bases are shared with TRBD1. This CDR3 comprises 17 residues. Germline CDR1 SGHRS, CDR2 YFSETQ. With V trimmed by 4 bases and J by 1 base, 13 bases remained unmatched. The CDR3 reads CASSPRLQGNRNTEAFF. CDR3 DNA sequence: TGCGCCAGCAGCCCGAGACTACAGGGGAATCGGAACACTGAAGCTTTCTTT.

The chain uses TRBV7-2 and TRBJ2-7, with a possible D match to TRBD1 (6 bases). V lost 0 bases and J 2 bases, leaving 8 bases between the germline ends. Germline V gene sequence: CDR1 SGHTA, CDR2 FQGNSA. The CDR3 length is 14 residues. CDR3: CASSLAGAPYEQYF. In DNA form, the CDR3 reads TGTGCCAGCAGCTTAGCGGGGGCCCCCTACGAGCAGTACTTC.

This chain links TRBV6-1 with TRBJ1-5; TRBD1 is a possible D gene (5 bases). CDR3 length equals 16 residues. Deletions cut 1 base from V and 3 bases from J, with 13 bases between. Germline V gene data show CDR1 as MNHNS and CDR2 as SASEGT. CDR3 DNA: TGTGCCAGCAGTGAAGTGGGGACCGGGAACAATCAGCCCCAGCATTTT. It yields the protein CASSEVGTGNNQPQHF.

The V gene is TRBV28, the J gene TRBJ2-1; D not resolved. The CDR3 has 14 amino acids. Germline CDR1 MDHEN, CDR2 SYDVKM. The V gene lost 7 bases and the J gene lost 4 bases, with 14 bases spanning the gap. The CDR3 reads CASNQVELYNEQFF. The CDR3 DNA sequence: TGTGCCAGCAACCAGGTTGAATTGTACAATGAGCAGTTCTTC. The full variable domain, rest sourced from reference TRBV28 and TRBJ2-1, is DVKVTQSSRYLVKRTGEKVFLECVQDMDHENMFWYRQDPGLGLRLIYFSYDVKMKEKGDIPEGYSVSREKKERFSLILESASTNQTSMYLCASNQVELYNEQFFGPGTRLTVL.